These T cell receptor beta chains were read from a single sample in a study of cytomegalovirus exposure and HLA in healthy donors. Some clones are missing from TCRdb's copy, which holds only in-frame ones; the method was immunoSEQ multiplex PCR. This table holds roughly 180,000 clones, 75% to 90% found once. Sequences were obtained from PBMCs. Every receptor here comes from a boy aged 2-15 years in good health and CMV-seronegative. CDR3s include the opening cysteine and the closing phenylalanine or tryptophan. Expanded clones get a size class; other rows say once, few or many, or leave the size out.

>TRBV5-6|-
CASSFGGNNEQFF
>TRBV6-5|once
CASSVNNQETQYF
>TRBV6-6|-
CASRQGLGGQPQHF
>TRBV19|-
CASQGTSGRESGNEQFF
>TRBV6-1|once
CASSELSAGETQYF
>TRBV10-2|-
CASSERERYEQYF
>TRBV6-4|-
CASSKGLAGYNEQFF
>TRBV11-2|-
CASSLAFSGGFRNEQFF
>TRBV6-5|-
CASSYSKQDLTDTQYF
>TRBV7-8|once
CASSLGSRTAGGANVLTF
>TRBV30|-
CAWSVRIGDVWFANTGELFF
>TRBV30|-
CAWISGLGIRSYEQYF
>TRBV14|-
CASSQIGWEGLHEQFF
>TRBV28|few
CASSFAGMNTEAFF
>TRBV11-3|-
CASSSNRGSTGELFF
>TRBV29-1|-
CSAERRINEQFF
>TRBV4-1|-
CASSHRTGSQPQHF
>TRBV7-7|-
CASSSYPAGTGTEAFF
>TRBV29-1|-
CSVEGDREEVSYNEQFF
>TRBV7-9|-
CASSLAGAGNTEAFF
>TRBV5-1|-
CASSLVALWTGSGNTIYF
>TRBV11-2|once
CASSLDAVAYGYTF
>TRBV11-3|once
CASSLVTTGGHSPLHF
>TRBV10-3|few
CAISAASGARQGAYYGYTF
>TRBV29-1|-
CSAWTGGGIAEAFF
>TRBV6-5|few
CASSYVDRGIRKLFF
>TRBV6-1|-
CASSETVYGYTF
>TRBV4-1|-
CASSQETSGGAYEQYF
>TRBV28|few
CASSPSPSEAGELFF
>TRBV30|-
CAWSGDSRYQPQHF
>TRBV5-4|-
CASSLSGRGNTEAFF
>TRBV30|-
CACQDIGSYNEQFF
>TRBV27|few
CASSYASGSYEQYF
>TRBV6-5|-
CASSYSTGQGYEQYF
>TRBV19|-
CASSTRRDIKDEQYF
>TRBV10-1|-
CASREGTGEGNEQFF
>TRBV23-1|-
CASRTVYEQYF
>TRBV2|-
CATQGAYKSSYNSPLHF
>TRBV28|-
CASSFSDSGEQYF
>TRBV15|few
CATSRRAESYEQYF
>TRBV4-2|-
CASSQIGLAGVQTQYF
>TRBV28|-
CASSLGQGDNQPQHF